Listed below are T cell receptor beta chains from one sample, sequenced in a study of beta chain features in type 1 diabetes. Only in-frame clones appear in the TCRdb table, and some are missing; sequencing was by immunoSEQ multiplex PCR. Counted here are around 180,000 clones, around 8% occurring once; the ten biggest clones make up around 0.94%. Sequenced input: central memory CD4+ T cells from blood. Receptors were obtained from a woman between 40 and 50 years old with type 1 diabetes. The CDR3 runs from the conserved cysteine through the conserved F or W.

v_gene: TRBV2; j_gene: TRBJ2-1; CDR3aa: CASSEATGSYNEQFF
v_gene: TRBV7-2; j_gene: TRBJ1-1; CDR3aa: CASSLEMGTGTEAFF
v_gene: TRBV4-3; j_gene: TRBJ2-1; CDR3aa: CASSRQLAGVYNEQFF
v_gene: TRBV29-1; j_gene: TRBJ1-1; CDR3aa: CSVDGGGEAFF
v_gene: TRBV27; j_gene: TRBJ2-1; CDR3aa: CASSLGQIYNEQFF
v_gene: TRBV11-3; j_gene: TRBJ2-1; CDR3aa: CASSSGLAYNEQFF
v_gene: TRBV15; j_gene: TRBJ1-4; CDR3aa: CATSRATGTNEKLFF
v_gene: TRBV27; j_gene: TRBJ2-1; CDR3aa: CASSLSLAGGRNEQFF
v_gene: TRBV4-3; j_gene: TRBJ1-5; CDR3aa: CASSQDYYQPQHF
v_gene: TRBV10-3; j_gene: TRBJ2-5; CDR3aa: CAISGAGDETQYF
v_gene: TRBV11-2; j_gene: TRBJ2-7; CDR3aa: CASSLAAGTWSYEQYF
v_gene: TRBV28; j_gene: TRBJ1-2; CDR3aa: CASSPGGRVYEGYTF
v_gene: TRBV7-2; j_gene: TRBJ1-2; CDR3aa: CASSWTVPGGYTF
v_gene: TRBV7-2; j_gene: TRBJ2-5; CDR3aa: CASSSEGETQYF
v_gene: TRBV29-1; j_gene: TRBJ2-3; CDR3aa: CSVAQDTQYF
v_gene: TRBV6-6; j_gene: TRBJ2-7; CDR3aa: CASSYTTAPGYEQYF
v_gene: TRBV29-1; j_gene: TRBJ2-3; CDR3aa: CSALAGGSTDTQYF
v_gene: TRBV2; j_gene: TRBJ2-6; CDR3aa: CASSTGTSGANVLTF
v_gene: TRBV25-1; j_gene: TRBJ2-1; CDR3aa: CASSPRRDEQFF
v_gene: TRBV10-3; j_gene: TRBJ2-3; CDR3aa: CAISETLGTSSTDTQYF
v_gene: TRBV27; j_gene: TRBJ1-5; CDR3aa: CASSRNRDSNQPQHF
v_gene: TRBV5-6; j_gene: TRBJ1-2; CDR3aa: CASSLTGTQGYTF
v_gene: TRBV29-1; j_gene: TRBJ2-1; CDR3aa: CSVGQGAYNEQFF
v_gene: TRBV30; j_gene: TRBJ2-7; CDR3aa: CAWSDDSEQYF
v_gene: TRBV5-6; j_gene: TRBJ2-3; CDR3aa: CASSTSGRANTQYF
v_gene: TRBV5-6; j_gene: TRBJ2-2; CDR3aa: CASRRLDRFTGELFF